The present TCR beta chain was sequenced within a study of blood T cell repertoires in COVID-19. Overall study: Two negative PCRs, clearance, or symptom resolution were required of recovered Cohort 3 donors.

This clone came up once. Per the original data handling: Reference gene primer amplification gave estimated nucleated cell counts. The assay was immunoSEQ multiplex PCR, and TCRdb's table has in-frame clones only and misses some. V and J calls and clone size are as listed in that table; D and trimming were resolved from the DNA. The sample shows roughly 200,000 clones, around 87% of them seen only once. CDR3 length: 16 amino acids. The junction had 12 bases not matched to a gene; V was cut back by 4 bases and J by 5 bases. Germline values: CDR1 MNHEY, CDR2 SMNVEV (reference sequence). The receptor comes from a woman in her thirties or forties in a cohort exposed to, infected with or recovered from COVID-19 (not recorded which). This chain links TRBV27 with TRBJ1-1, with 8 bases fitting TRBD1. Sequenced: PBMCs or T cells enriched from blood (not recorded which). The CDR3 bases are TGTGCCAGCAGTTACCGATGGACAGGGAGTTCGACTGAAGCTTTCTTT. Translation: CASSYRWTGSSTEAFF.